This is a list of T cell receptor beta chains from one sample in a study of monozygotic twins with inflammatory bowel disease. TCRdb reanalyzed the 5' RACE reads and collapses them to one entry per CDR3 protein, without DNA. The sample table includes approximately 160,000 distinct CDR3 sequences. Sequenced: blood. All receptors derive from a human donor with ulcerative colitis or Crohn's disease, or a healthy co-twin of an affected twin (not recorded which). The CDR3 runs from the conserved cysteine through the conserved F or W.

J gene,V gene,CDR3 protein
TRBJ2-7,TRBV2,CASRVDRTYEQYF
TRBJ2-7,TRBV7-8,CASSTGQRTYEQYF
TRBJ2-1,TRBV28,CASSSDRPYNEQFF
TRBJ1-5,TRBV5-1,CASRLTGDQPQHF
TRBJ2-1,TRBV5-8,CARGGQRDNEQFF
TRBJ2-3,TRBV7-6,CASSSPGQDTDTQYF
TRBJ2-3,TRBV24-1,CATSDFGSDTQYF
TRBJ1-6,TRBV4-3,CASSQWDRGFSPLHF
TRBJ2-1,TRBV12-3/TRBV12-4,CASSFDSGSYNEQFF
TRBJ2-1,TRBV5-1,CASSEGLAGVSEQFF
TRBJ1-2,TRBV12-3/TRBV12-4,CASSFRDRVSDGYTF
TRBJ2-7,TRBV4-3,CASSQGPGQGPPYEQYF
TRBJ2-7,TRBV28,CASSSDRGVDEQYF
TRBJ2-2,TRBV5-1,CASSSMANTGELFF
TRBJ2-3,TRBV28,CASRIVRTSGRGTQYF
TRBJ2-7,TRBV7-9,CASSLAGRGSGEQYF
TRBJ2-6,TRBV5-4,CASSSPTGTGANIRANVLTF
TRBJ1-5,TRBV5-1,CASSLGTVNNQPQHF
TRBJ2-1,TRBV7-3,CASSLNRRASGSQFYNEQFF
TRBJ2-3,TRBV9,CASSVGPSDSTDTQYF
TRBJ2-7,TRBV25-1,CASSFDILYEQYF
TRBJ1-4,TRBV12-3/TRBV12-4,CASSLRINEKQFF
TRBJ1-5,TRBV6-1,CASSGWEYSNQPQHF
TRBJ2-2,TRBV5-1,CASSPSGRAGTGELFF
TRBJ1-4,TRBV25-1,CASSADREEKLFF
TRBJ1-2,TRBV6-5,CASSYSLGEGYGYTF
TRBJ2-1,TRBV7-2,CASSPDSWGDEQFF
TRBJ2-3,TRBV29-1,CSVEGEGVTDTQYF
TRBJ2-7,TRBV28,CASSFRRSGIYEQYF